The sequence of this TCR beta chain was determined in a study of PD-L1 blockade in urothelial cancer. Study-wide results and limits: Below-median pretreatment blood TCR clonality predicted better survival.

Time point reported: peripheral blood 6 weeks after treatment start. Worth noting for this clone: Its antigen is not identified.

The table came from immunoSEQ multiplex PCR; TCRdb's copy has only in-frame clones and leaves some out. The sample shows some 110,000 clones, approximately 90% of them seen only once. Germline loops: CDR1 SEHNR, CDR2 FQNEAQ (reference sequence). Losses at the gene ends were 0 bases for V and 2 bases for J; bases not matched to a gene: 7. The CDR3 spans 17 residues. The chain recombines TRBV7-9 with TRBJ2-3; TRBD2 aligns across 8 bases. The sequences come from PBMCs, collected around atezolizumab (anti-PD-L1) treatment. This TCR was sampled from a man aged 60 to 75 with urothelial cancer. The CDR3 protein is CASSLAQTSEHTDTQYF. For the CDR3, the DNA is TGTGCCAGCAGCTTAGCGCAGACTAGCGAGCACACAGATACGCAGTATTTT.